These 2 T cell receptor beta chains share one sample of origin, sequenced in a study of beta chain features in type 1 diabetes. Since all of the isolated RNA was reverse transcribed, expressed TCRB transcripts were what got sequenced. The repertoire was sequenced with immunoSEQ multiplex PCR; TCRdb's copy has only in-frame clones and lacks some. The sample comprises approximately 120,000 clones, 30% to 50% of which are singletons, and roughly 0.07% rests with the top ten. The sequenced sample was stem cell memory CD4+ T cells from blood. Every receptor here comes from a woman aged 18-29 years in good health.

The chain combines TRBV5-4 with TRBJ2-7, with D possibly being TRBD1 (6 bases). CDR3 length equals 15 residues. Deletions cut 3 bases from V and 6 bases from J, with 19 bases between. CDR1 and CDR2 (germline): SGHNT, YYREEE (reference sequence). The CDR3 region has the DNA TGTGCCAGCAGCTGGCAGGGGAGCGCGGATGGCGAGCAGTACTTC. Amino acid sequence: CASSWQGSADGEQYF.

The CDR3 region is CASSLSGSSHEQYF. The CDR3 bases are TGCGCCAGCAGCCTTAGCGGGAGTTCCCACGAGCAGTACTTC. The chain recombines TRBV5-1 with TRBJ2-5, with TRBD2 matching over 9 bases. With the DNA end fitting TRBJ2-7 better, the J assignment may be wrong. From germline, CDR1 is SGHRS and CDR2 YFSETQ. The CDR3 is 14 amino acids.